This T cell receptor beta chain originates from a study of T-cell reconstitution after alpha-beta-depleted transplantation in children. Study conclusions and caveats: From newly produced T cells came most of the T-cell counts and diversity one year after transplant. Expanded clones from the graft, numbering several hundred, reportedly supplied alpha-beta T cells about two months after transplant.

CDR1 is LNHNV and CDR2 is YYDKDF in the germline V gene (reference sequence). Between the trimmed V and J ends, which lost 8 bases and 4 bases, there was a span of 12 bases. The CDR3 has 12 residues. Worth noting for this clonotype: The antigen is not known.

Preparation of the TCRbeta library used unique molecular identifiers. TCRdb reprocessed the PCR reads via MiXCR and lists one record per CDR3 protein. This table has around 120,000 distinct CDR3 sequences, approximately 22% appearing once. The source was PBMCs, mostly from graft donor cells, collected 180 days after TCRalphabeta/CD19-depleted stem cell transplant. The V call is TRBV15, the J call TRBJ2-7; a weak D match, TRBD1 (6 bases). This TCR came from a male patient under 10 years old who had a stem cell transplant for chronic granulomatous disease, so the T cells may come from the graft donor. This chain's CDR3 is CATGDIYYEQYF. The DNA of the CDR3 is TGTGCCACCGGGGACATCTATTACGAGCAGTACTTC.